This entry features one TCR beta chain sequence. Its target is not known. Assay: immunoSEQ multiplex PCR; the TCRdb copy retains only in-frame clones and omits some. This sample has 35,000 to 45,000 clones, with about 82% found just once. The record originates from a study of OX40 agonist ivuxolimab in advanced cancers. At the level of the study: Enrollees could have had prior anti-PD-1, anti-PD-L1 or anti-CTLA-4 therapy, which approximately 38% had received. The study reported partial responses in three patients: one hepatocellular carcinoma, two cutaneous melanoma.

Study findings and constraints: The study observed clonal expansion of CD4+ and CD8+ blood T cells by week 6 at 0.1 to 3.0 mg/kg. CD8+ T cells showed, on average, more clonal expansion than CD4+ cells.

Trimming removed 2 bases at V and 8 bases at J, with 13 bases between. Germline V gene data show CDR1 as SGDLS and CDR2 as YYNGEE. This CDR3 has 14 amino acids. The chain links TRBV9 to TRBJ1-4; possibly TRBD1 for D (6 bases). The sequencing used CD4+ or CD8+ T cells sorted from blood, collected in a trial of the OX40 agonist ivuxolimab. The TCR originated in an adult with an advanced solid tumor such as melanoma, head and neck, liver or kidney cancer. CDR3 bases: TGTGCCAGCAGCGTGGGAGGGGGAGGGGAAAAACTGTTTTTT. Translating gives CASSVGGGGEKLFF.